The 3 T cell receptor beta chains below come from one sample, sequenced in a study of Ad26.COV2.S vaccination and SARS-CoV-2 variants. Treatment defined: around 19 received Ad26.COV2.S at low or high dose, single or two shots; about five received placebo; per-sample allocation not given. It was on day 63 after the first vaccine or placebo injection that samples were taken. Libraries were prepared by immunoSEQ multiplex PCR; TCRdb keeps only in-frame clonotypes and omits some of them. The table lists hundreds of thousands of clones, roughly nine tenths of them singletons. The sample was peripheral blood, taken in a trial of Ad26.COV2.S vaccine versus placebo. Every receptor here comes from a person between 18 and 65 years old who received the Ad26.COV2.S COVID-19 vaccine or a placebo.

The V call is TRBV4-2, the J call TRBJ1-2, with D possibly TRBD1 on 5 matching bases. V was trimmed by 0 bases and J by 6 bases, leaving 14 bases between them. Germline V lookup: CDR1 LGHNA, CDR2 YNFKEQ. The CDR3 is 15 residues long. CDR3 in DNA: TGTGCCAGCAGCCAAGATAATATGAGGGGCGATGGCTACACCTTC. Protein product: CASSQDNMRGDGYTF.

The chain links TRBV7-3 to TRBJ2-5; 8 bases align to TRBD2. This CDR3 comprises 15 residues. The trim removed 1 base at V and 5 bases at J, leaving 6 bases unmatched. Looked up from germline, CDR1 is SGHTA and CDR2 is FQGTGA. The CDR3 DNA reads as TGTGCCAGCAGCTTAAATGGGGGCGGGAGGGAGACCCAGTACTTC. It specifies CASSLNGGGRETQYF. The whole variable domain, filled in from reference TRBV7-3 and TRBJ2-5, reads GAGVSQTPSNKVTEKGKYVELRCDPISGHTALYWYRQSLGQGPEFLIYFQGTGAADDSGLPNDRFFAVRPEGSVSTLKIQRTERGDSAVYLCASSLNGGGRETQYFGPGTRLLVL.

V is TRBV5-1 and J is TRBJ2-1, with 15 bases that match TRBD2. The CDR3 contains 17 residues. CDR1 is SGHRS, CDR2 YFSETQ, per germline. Trimming cost V 3 bases and J 3 bases; bases outside gene matches: 4. The CDR3, as DNA: TGCGCCAGCAGCTCGAGGACTAGCGGGAGGGTCTACAATGAGCAGTTCTTC. Protein sequence: CASSSRTSGRVYNEQFF.